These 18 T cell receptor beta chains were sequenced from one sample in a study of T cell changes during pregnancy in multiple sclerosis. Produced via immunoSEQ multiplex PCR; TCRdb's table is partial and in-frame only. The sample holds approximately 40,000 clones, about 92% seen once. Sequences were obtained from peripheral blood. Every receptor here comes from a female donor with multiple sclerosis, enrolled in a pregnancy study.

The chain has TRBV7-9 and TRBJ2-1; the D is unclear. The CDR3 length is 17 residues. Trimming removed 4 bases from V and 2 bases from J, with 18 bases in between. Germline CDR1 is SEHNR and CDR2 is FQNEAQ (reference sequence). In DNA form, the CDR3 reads TGTGCCAGCAGCTCCGGCTGGCTAGACAATCCCTACAATGAGCAGTTCTTC. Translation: CASSSGWLDNPYNEQFF. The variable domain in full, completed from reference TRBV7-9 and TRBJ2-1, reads DTGVSQNPRHKITKRGQNVTFRCDPISEHNRLYWYRQTLGQGPEFLTYFQNEAQLEKSRLLSDRFSAERPKGSFSTLEIQRTEQGDSAMYLCASSSGWLDNPYNEQFFGPGTRLTVL.

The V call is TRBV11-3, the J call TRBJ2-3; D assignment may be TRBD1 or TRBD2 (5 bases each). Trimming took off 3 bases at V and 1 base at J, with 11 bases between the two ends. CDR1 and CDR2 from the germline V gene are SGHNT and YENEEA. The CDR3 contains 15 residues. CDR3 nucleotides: TGTGCCAGCAGCTTGGGGATGGGACGCACAGATACGCAGTATTTT. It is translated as CASSLGMGRTDTQYF.

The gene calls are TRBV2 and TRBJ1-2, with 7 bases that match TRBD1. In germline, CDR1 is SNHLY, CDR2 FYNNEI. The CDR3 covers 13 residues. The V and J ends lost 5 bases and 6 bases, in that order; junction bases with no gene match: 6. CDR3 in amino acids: CASSRRDRDGYTF. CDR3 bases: TGTGCCAGCAGTCGACGGGACAGAGATGGCTACACCTTC.

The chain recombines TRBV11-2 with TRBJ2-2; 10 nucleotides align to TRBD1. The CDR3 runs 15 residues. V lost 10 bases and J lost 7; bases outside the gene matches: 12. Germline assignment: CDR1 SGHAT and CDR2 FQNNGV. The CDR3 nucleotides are TGTGCCACTGTCCGGGACAGGGGAAGGGGCGGGGAGCTGTTTTTT. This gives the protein CATVRDRGRGGELFF. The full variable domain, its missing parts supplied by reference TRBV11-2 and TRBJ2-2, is EAGVAQSPRYKIIEKRQSVAFWCNPISGHATLYWYQQILGQGPKLLIQFQNNGVVDDSQLPKDRFSAERLKGVDSTLKIQPAKLEDSAVYLCATVRDRGRGGELFFGEGSRLTVL.

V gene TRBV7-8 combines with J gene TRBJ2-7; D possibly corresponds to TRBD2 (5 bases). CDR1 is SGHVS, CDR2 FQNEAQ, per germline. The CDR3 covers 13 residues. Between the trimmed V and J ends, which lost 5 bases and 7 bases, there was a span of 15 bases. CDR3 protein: CASSREGVLEQYF. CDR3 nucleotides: TGTGCCAGCAGCAGAGAGGGAGTCTTGGAGCAGTACTTC.

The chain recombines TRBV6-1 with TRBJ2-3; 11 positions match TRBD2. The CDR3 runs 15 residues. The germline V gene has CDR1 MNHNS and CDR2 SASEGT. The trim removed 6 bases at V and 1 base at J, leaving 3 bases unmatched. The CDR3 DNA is TGTGCCAGCAGGATACTAGCGGGAGGCACAGATACGCAGTATTTT. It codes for CASRILAGGTDTQYF.

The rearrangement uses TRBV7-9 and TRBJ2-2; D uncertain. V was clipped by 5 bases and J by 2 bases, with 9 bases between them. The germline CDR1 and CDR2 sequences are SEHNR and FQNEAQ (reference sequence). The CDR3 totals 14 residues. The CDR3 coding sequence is TGTGCCAGCAGCCACGAGGTTAACACCGGGGAGCTGTTTTTT. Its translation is CASSHEVNTGELFF.

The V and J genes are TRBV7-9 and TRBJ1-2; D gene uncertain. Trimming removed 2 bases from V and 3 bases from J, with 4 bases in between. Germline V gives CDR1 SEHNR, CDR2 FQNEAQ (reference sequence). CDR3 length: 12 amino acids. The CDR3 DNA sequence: TGTGCCAGCAGCTTACTAGACTATGGCTACACCTTC. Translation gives CASSLLDYGYTF.

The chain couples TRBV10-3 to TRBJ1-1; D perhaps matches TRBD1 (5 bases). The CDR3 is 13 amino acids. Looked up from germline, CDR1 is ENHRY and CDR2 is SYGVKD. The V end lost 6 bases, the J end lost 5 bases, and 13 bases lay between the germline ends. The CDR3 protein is CAISWKEGTEAFF. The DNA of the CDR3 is TGTGCCATCAGCTGGAAGGAGGGGACTGAAGCTTTCTTT.

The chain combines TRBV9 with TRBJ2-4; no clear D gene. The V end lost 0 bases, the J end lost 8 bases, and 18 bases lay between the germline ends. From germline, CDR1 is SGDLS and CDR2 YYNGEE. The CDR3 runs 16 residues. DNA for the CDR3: TGTGCCAGCAGCGTAGATGGTTTGGGTCGGAAAGACATTCAGTACTTC. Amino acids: CASSVDGLGRKDIQYF.

The CDR3: CASSSLAGGALGEQFF. The CDR3, as DNA: TGTGCCAGCAGCTCGTTAGCGGGAGGGGCTTTGGGTGAGCAGTTCTTC. The chain uses TRBV5-4 and TRBJ2-1; 11 bases match TRBD2. In germline, CDR1 is SGHNT, CDR2 YYREEE (reference sequence). The CDR3 contains 16 residues. The V segment lost 3 bases and the J segment 9 bases; nucleotides outside the gene matches: 11.

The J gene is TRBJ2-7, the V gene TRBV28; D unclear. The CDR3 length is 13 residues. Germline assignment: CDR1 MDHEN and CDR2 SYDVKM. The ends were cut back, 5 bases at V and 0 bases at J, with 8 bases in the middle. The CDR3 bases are TGTGCCAGCAGTCTCGCTGACTCCTACGAGCAGTACTTC. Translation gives CASSLADSYEQYF.

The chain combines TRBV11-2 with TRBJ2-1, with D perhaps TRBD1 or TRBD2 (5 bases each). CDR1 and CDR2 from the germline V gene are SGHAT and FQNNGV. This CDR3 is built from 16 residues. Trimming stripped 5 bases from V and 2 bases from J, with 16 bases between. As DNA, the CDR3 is TGTGCCAGCAGCGGAGTCCGGGACCTACCCTACAATGAGCAGTTCTTC. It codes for CASSGVRDLPYNEQFF.

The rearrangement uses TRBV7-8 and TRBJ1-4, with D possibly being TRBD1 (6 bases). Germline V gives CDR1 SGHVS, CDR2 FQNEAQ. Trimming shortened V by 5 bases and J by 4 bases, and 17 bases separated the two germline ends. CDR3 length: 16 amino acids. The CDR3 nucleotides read TGTGCCAGCAGCCAAAAATGGACAGCGATTAATGAAAAACTGTTTTTT. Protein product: CASSQKWTAINEKLFF.

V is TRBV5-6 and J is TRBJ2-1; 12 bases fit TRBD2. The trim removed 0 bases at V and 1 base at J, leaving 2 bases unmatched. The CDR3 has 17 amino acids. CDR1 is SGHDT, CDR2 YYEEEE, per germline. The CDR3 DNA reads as TGTGCCAGCAGCTTGGGACTAGCGGGAGAGTCCTACAATGAGCAGTTCTTC. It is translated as CASSLGLAGESYNEQFF.

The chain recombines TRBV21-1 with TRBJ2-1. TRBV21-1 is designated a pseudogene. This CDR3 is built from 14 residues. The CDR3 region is CASSSRGVLGEQFF. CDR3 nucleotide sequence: TGTGCCAGCAGCTCCCGGGGCGTTCTCGGTGAGCAGTTCTTC.

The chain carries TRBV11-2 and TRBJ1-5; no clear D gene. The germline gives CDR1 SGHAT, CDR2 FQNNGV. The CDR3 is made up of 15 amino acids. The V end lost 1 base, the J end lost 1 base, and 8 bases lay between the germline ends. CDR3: CASSLGGGSNQPQHF. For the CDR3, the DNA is TGTGCCAGCAGCTTAGGGGGAGGGAGCAATCAGCCCCAGCATTTT. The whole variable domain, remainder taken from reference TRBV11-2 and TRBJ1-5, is EAGVAQSPRYKIIEKRQSVAFWCNPISGHATLYWYQQILGQGPKLLIQFQNNGVVDDSQLPKDRFSAERLKGVDSTLKIQPAKLEDSAVYLCASSLGGGSNQPQHFGDGTRLSIL.

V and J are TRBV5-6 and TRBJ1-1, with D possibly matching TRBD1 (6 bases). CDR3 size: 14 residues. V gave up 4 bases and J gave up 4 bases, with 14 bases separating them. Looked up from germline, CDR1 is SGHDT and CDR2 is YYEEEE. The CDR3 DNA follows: TGTGCCAGCAGCCCCACAGGGCTGCTCACTGAAGCTTTCTTT. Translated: CASSPTGLLTEAFF.